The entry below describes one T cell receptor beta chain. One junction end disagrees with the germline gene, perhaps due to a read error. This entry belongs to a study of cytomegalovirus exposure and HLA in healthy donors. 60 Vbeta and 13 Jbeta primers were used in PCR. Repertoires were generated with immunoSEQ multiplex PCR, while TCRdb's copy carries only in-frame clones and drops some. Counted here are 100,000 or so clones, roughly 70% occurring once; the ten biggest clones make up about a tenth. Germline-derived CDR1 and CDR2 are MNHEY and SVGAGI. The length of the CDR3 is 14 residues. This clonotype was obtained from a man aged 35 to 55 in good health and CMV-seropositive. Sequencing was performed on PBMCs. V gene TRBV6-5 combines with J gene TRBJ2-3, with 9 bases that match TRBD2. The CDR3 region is CASSYASGMDTQYF. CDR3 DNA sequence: TGTGCCAGCAGTTACGCTAGCGGGATGGATACGCAATATTTT.